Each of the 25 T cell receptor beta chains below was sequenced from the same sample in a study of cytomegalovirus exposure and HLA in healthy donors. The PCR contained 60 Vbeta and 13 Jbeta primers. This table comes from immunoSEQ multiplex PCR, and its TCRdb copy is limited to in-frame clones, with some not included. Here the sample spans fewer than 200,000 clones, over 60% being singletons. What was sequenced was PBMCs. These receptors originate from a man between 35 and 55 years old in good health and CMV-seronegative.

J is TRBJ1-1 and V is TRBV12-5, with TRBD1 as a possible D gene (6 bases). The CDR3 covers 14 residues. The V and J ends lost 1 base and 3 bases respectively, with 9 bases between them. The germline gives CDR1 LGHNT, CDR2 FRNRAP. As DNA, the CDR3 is TGTGCTAGTGGTTTGGAAACAGGGTACACTGAAGCTTTCTTT. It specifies CASGLETGYTEAFF.

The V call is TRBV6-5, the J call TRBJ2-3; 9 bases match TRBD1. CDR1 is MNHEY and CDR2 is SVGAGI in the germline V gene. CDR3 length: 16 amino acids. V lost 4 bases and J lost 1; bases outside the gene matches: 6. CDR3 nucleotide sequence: TGTGCCAGCAGTTCCCGGGACAGGGATGGCACAGATACGCAGTATTTT. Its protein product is CASSSRDRDGTDTQYF.

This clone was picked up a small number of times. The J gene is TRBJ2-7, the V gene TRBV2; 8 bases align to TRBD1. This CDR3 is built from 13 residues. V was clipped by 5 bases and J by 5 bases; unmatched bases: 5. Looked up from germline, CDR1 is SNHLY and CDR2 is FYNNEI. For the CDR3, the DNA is TGTGCCAGCAGTATCGACAGGGGCAACGAGCAGTACTTC. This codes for CASSIDRGNEQYF. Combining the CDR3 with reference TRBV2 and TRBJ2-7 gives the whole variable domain EPEVTQTPSHQVTQMGQEVILRCVPISNHLYFYWYRQILGQKVEFLVSFYNNEISEKSEIFDDQFSVERPDGSNFTLKIRSTKLEDSAMYFCASSIDRGNEQYFGPGTRLTVT.

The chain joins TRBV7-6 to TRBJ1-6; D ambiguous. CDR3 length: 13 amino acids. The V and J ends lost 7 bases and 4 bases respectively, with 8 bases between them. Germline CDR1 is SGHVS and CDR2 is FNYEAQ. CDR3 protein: CASTADYNSPLHF. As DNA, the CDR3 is TGTGCCAGCACCGCGGATTATAATTCACCCCTCCACTTT.

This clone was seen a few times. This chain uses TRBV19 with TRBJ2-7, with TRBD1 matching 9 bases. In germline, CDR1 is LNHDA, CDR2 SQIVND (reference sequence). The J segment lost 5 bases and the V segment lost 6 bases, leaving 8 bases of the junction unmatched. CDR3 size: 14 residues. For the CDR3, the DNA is TGTGCCAGTAGCCCCCGGACAGGGGTCGACGAGCAGTACTTC. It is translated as CASSPRTGVDEQYF.

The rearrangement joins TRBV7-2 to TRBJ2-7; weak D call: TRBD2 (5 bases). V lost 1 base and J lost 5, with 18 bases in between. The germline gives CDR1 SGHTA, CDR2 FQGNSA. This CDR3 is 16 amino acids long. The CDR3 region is CASSLGVVLRRDEQYF. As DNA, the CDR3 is TGTGCCAGCAGCTTAGGGGTAGTCCTAAGGCGGGACGAGCAGTACTTC.

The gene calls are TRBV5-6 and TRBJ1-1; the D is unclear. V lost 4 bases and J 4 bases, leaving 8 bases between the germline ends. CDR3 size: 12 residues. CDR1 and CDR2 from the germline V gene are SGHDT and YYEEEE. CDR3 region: CASSRAATEAFF. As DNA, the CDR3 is TGTGCCAGCAGCCGCGCGGCCACTGAAGCTTTCTTT. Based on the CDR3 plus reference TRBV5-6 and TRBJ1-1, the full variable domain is DAGVTQSPTHLIKTRGQQVTLRCSPKSGHDTVSWYQQALGQGPQFIFQYYEEEERQRGNFPDRFSGHQFPNYSSELNVNALLLGDSALYLCASSRAATEAFFGQGTRLTVV.

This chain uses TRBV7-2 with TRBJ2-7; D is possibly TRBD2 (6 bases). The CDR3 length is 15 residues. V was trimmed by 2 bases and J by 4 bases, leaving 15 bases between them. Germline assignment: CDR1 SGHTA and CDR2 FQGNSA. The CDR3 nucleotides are TGTGCCAGCAGCTTAAACTGGCGGGATAAGTACGAGCAGTACTTC. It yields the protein CASSLNWRDKYEQYF.

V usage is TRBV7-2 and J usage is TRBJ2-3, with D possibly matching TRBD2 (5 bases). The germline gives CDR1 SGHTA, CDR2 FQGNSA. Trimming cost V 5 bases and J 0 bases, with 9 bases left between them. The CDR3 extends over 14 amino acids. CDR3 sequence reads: CASSKEVSTDTQYF. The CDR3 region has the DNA TGTGCCAGCAGCAAGGAGGTTAGCACAGATACGCAGTATTTT. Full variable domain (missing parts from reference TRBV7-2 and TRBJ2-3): GAGVSQSPSNKVTEKGKDVELRCDPISGHTALYWYRQSLGQGLEFLIYFQGNSAPDKSGLPSDRFSAERTGGSVSTLTIQRTQQEDSAVYLCASSKEVSTDTQYFGPGTRLTVL.

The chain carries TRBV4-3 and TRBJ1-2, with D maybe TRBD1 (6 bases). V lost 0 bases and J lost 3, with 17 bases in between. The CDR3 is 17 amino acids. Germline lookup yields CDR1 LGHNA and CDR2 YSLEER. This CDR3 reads CASSQEAGQGIDYGYTF. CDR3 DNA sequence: TGCGCCAGCAGCCAAGAAGCGGGGCAGGGGATCGACTATGGCTACACCTTC.

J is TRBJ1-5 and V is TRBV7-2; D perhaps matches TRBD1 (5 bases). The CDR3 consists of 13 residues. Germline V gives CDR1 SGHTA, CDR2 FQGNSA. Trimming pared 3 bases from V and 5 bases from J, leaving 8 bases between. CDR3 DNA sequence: TGTGCCAGCAGCTTGGGGGGGGATCAGCCCCAGCATTTT. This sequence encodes CASSLGGDQPQHF.

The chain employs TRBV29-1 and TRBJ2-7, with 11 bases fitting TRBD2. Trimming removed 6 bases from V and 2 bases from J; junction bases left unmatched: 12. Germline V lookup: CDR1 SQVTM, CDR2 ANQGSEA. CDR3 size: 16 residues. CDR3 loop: CSVDPLAGGPPYEQYF. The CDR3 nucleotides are TGCAGCGTGGATCCTCTAGCGGGGGGCCCTCCCTACGAGCAGTACTTC.

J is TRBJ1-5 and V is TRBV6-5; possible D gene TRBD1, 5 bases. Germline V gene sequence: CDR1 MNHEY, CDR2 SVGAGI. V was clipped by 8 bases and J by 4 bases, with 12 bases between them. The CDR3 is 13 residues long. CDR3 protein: CASGGRGNQPQHF. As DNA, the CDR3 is TGTGCCAGCGGAGGGCGGGGGAATCAGCCCCAGCATTTT.

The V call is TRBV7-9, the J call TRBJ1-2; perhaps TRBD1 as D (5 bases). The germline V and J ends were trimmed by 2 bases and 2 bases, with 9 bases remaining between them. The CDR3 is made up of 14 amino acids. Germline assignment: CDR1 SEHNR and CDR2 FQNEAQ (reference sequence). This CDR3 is CASSLMGGNYGYTF. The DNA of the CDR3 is TGTGCCAGCAGCTTAATGGGGGGGAACTATGGCTACACCTTC.

The CDR3 sequence: CASSLGGNTGELFF. For the CDR3, the DNA is TGCGCCAGCAGCTTAGGGGGGAACACCGGGGAGCTGTTTTTT. The genes are TRBV5-1 and TRBJ2-2; D is possibly TRBD1 (6 bases). V shed 2 bases and J shed 1 base, with 6 bases lying between them. The CDR3 extends over 14 amino acids. In germline, CDR1 is SGHRS, CDR2 YFSETQ.

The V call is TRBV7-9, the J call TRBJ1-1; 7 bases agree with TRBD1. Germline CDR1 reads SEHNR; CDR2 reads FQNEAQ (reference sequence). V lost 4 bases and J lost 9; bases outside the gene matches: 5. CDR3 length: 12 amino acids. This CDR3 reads CASSSDRAKAFF. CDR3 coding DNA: TGTGCCAGCAGCTCCGACAGGGCAAAAGCTTTCTTT. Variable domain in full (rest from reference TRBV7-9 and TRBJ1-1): DTGVSQNPRHKITKRGQNVTFRCDPISEHNRLYWYRQTLGQGPEFLTYFQNEAQLEKSRLLSDRFSAERPKGSFSTLEIQRTEQGDSAMYLCASSSDRAKAFFGQGTRLTVV.

CDR3 nucleotide sequence: TGTGCCTGGAGTCCAAGGACAGGGGGCTCCTATAATTCACCCCTCCACTTT. This encodes CAWSPRTGGSYNSPLHF. The chain combines TRBV30 with TRBJ1-6; 10 positions agree with TRBD1. Germline lookup yields CDR1 GTSNPN and CDR2 SVGIG (reference sequence). With V trimmed by 2 bases and J by 0 bases, 4 bases remained unmatched. The CDR3 is made up of 17 amino acids. The whole variable domain, filled in from reference TRBV30 and TRBJ1-6, reads SQTIHQWPATLVQPVGSPLSLECTVEGTSNPNLYWYRQAAGRGLQLLFYSVGIGQISSEVPQNLSASRPQDRQFILSSKKLLLSDSGFYLCAWSPRTGGSYNSPLHFGNGTRLTVT.

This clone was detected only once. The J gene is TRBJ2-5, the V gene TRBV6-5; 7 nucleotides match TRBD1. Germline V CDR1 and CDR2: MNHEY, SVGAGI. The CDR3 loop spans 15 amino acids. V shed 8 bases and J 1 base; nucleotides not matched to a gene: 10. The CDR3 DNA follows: TGTGCCAGCGGACACAGGGGCTGGGTCCAAGAGACCCAGTACTTC. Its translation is CASGHRGWVQETQYF.

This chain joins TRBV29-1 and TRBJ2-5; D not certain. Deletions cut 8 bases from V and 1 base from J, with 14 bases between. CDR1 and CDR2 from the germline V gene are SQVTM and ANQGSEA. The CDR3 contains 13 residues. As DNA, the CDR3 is TGCAGCTCAAGCTGGCGGCTCCAAGAGACCCAGTACTTC. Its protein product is CSSSWRLQETQYF.

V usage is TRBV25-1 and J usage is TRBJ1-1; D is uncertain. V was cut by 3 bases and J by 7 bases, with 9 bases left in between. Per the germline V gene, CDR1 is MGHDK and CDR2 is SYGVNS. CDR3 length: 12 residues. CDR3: CASSDRTDEAFF. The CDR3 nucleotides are TGTGCCAGCAGTGATCGGACTGATGAAGCTTTCTTT.

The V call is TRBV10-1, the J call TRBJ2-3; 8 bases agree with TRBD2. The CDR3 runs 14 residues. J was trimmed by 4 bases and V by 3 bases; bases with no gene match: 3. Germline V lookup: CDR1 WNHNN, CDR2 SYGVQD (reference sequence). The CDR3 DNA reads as TGCGCCAGCAGTGATAGCGGGGATCCAGATACGCAGTATTTT. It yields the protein CASSDSGDPDTQYF.

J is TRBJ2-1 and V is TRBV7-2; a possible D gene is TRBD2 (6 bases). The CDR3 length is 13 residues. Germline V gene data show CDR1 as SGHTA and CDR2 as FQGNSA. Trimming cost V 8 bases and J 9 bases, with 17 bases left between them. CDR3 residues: CASRRGGVSEQFF. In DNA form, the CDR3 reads TGTGCCAGCCGCCGGGGCGGGGTTAGTGAGCAGTTCTTC.

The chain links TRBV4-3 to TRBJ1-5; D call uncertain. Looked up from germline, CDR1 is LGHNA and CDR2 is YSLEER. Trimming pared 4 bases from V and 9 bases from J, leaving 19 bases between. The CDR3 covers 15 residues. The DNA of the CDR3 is TGCGCCAGCAGCCCAGGATGGACTACCCGGGGGCCCCAGCATTTT. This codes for CASSPGWTTRGPQHF.

The CDR3 sequence is CASSLVGGDYGYTF. The CDR3 DNA reads TGCGCCAGCAGCTTGGTAGGGGGGGACTATGGCTACACCTTC. The gene calls are TRBV5-1 and TRBJ1-2; D may be TRBD1 (6 bases). This CDR3 has 14 amino acids. Germline loops: CDR1 SGHRS, CDR2 YFSETQ. Trimming removed 0 bases from V and 3 bases from J, with 9 bases in between. Full variable domain (rest looked up from reference TRBV5-1 and TRBJ1-2): KAGVTQTPRYLIKTRGQQVTLSCSPISGHRSVSWYQQTPGQGLQFLFEYFSETQRNKGNFPGRFSGRQFSNSRSEMNVSTLELGDSALYLCASSLVGGDYGYTFGSGTRLTVV.

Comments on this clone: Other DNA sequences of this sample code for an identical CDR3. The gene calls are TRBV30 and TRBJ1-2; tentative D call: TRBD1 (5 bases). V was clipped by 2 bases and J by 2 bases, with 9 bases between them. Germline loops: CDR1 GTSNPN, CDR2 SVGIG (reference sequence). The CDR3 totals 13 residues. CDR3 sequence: CAWSPRGNYGYTF. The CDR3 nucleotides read TGTGCCTGGAGTCCCCGGGGGAACTATGGCTACACCTTC.